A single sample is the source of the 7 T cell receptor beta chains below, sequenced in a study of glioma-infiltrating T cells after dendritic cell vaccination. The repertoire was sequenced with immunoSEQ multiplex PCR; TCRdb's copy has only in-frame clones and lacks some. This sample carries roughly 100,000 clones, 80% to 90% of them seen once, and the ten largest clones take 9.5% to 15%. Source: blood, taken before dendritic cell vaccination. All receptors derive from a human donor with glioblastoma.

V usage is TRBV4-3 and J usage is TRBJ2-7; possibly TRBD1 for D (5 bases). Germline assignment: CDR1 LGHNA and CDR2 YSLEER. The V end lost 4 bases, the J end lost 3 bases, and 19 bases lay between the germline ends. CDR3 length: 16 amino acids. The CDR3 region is CASSRQVSQGFYEQYF. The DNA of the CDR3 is TGCGCCAGCAGCCGCCAGGTTAGCCAGGGATTCTACGAGCAGTACTTC.

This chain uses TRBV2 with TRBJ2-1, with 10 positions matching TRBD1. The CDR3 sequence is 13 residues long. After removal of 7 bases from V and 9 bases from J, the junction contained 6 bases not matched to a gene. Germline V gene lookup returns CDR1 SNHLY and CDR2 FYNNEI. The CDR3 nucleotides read TGTGCCAGCACCTGGGACAGGGGAGGTGAGCAGTTCTTC. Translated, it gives CASTWDRGGEQFF.

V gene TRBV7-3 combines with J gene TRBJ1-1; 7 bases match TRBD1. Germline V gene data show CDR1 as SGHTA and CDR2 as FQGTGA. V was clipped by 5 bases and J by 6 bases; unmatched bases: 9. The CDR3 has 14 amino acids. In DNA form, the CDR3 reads TGTGCCAGCAGCCGTGGGACAGAAGCTTCTGAAGCTTTCTTT. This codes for CASSRGTEASEAFF.

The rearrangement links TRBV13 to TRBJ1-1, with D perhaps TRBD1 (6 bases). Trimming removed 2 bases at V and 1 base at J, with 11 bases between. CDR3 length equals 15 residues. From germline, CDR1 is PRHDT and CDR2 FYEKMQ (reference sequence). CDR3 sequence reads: CASSLIGGGNTEAFF. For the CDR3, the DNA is TGTGCCAGCAGCTTAATAGGGGGGGGGAACACTGAAGCTTTCTTT.

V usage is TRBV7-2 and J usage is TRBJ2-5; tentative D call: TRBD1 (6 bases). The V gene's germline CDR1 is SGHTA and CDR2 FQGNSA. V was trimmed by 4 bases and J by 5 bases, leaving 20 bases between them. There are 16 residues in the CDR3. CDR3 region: CASSSPPGHAGETQYF. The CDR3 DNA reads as TGTGCCAGCAGCTCGCCCCCGGGACACGCTGGCGAGACCCAGTACTTC. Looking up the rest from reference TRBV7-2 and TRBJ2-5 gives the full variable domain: GAGVSQSPSNKVTEKGKDVELRCDPISGHTALYWYRQSLGQGLEFLIYFQGNSAPDKSGLPSDRFSAERTGGSVSTLTIQRTQQEDSAVYLCASSSPPGHAGETQYFGPGTRLLVL.

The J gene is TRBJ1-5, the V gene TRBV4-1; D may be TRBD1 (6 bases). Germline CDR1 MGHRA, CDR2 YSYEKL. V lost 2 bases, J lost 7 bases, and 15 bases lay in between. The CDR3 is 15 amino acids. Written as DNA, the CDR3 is TGCGCCAGCAGCCAATCGGGGGGCCTAGGACAGCCCCAGCATTTT. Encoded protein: CASSQSGGLGQPQHF.

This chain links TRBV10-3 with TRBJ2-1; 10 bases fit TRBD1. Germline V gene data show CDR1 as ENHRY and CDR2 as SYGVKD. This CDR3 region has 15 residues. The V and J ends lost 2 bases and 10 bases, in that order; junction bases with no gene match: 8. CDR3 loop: CAISETDRGVWEQFF. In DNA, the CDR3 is TGTGCCATCAGTGAGACGGACAGGGGGGTATGGGAGCAGTTCTTC.